This T cell receptor beta chain was recorded in a study of brain T cells in children with intractable seizures (dated by TCRdb to 2020 to 2023). With respect to the entire study: Resected brain tissue from about 50 pediatric epilepsy surgery cases was initially screened for immune gene transcripts with a NanoString immunology panel. Among the roughly twelve selected surgery cases, eight also had pre-surgery blood sequenced, leaving four with brain tissue only. Overall results and qualifications from the work: Viral specificity was inferred solely from CDR3 sequence similarity, and the HCMV serostatus of the patients was not known. Because pre- and post-surgery blood were sequenced to different depths, clones absent from the pre-surgery sample may reflect undersampling.

This clone has a single count. The clone's antigen remains unknown. The record has no base qualities; no much larger clone is one base away. The immunoSEQ assay was applied to genomic DNA to generate the TCR beta chain sequences. From the authors' description of their analysis: CDR3 sequences that did not begin with the conserved framework cysteine at position 104 were removed by hand. To get clonality, the normalized Shannon's Diversity Index was subtracted from one, giving values from 0 (maximal diversity) to 1 (oligoclonal). Chi-squared comparison-of-proportions tests assessed whether the same CDR3 differed in frequency between samples, such as brain versus blood. Public clonotypes were found by searching immuneACCESS, and the VDJdb browser was used to assess similarity to known antiviral clonotypes. TCRdb obtained this table from immuneACCESS and retained in-frame rearrangements with V and J assigned. These tables miss some clones; where compared with another copy, unresolved V genes account for less than half of the shortfall, and the remainder is unexplained. V, J and clone size are those of that table, while D and trimming were read from the DNA. The sample records about 340,000 clones, over 90% of which are singletons. The top ten clones comprise 5% to 7% of the sample.

Spanning cysteine to phenylalanine, the CDR3 consists of 13 amino acids. The CDR3 DNA has 39 bases and is translated from base 1. For CDR1 and CDR2, the germline V gene (reference sequence) lists LNHDA and SQIVND. Germline trimming amounts to 7 bases on V and 2 bases on J, with 5 as the count of junction bases outside the gene matches. The intended sense of this specimen's time point label: blood from clinic visit 5 months post-surgery; TSC patient then seizure free. The surgery cases showing the highest brain T cell transcript signatures were chosen for TCR beta chain sequencing of brain tissue and, when available, of blood. Before surgery, patients had received at least one anti-epileptic drug. The TCR-sequenced patients were children whose drug-resistant epilepsy was caused by tuberous sclerosis complex, focal cortical dysplasia, Rasmussen encephalitis or hemimegalencephaly. Bulk genomic DNA was extracted from unsorted brain tissue and whole blood with the Monarch genomic DNA purification kit.

The rearranged segments are TRBV19 and TRBJ2-7, with 7 junctional bases fitting TRBD1. Sequenced material: peripheral blood, taken 5 to 6 months after surgery. The receptor comes from a boy under two years old with tuberous sclerosis and intractable seizures. The DNA sequence follows: TGTGCCAGTACCAATACAGGGGCCTACGAGCAGTACTTC. Its translation reads: CASTNTGAYEQYF.